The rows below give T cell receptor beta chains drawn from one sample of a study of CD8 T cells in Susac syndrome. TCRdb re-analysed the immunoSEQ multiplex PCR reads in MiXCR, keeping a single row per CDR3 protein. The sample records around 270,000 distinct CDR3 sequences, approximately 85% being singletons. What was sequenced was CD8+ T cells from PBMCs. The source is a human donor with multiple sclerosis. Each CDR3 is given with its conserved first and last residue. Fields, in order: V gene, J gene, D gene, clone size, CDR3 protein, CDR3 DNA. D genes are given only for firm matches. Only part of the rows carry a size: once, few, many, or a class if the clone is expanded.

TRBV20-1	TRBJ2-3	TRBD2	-	CSARDHETSGSQSTDTQYF	TGCAGTGCTAGAGATCACGAGACTAGCGGGAGTCAGAGCACAGATACGCAGTATTTT
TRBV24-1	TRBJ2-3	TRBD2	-	CATSDFSGSGPDTQYF	TGTGCCACCAGTGACTTTAGCGGGAGTGGGCCAGATACGCAGTATTTT
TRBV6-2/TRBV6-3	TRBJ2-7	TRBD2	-	CASSYFLAGTYEQYF	TGTGCCAGCAGTTACTTCTTAGCGGGAACCTACGAGCAGTACTTC
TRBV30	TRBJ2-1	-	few	CAWSVHYNEQFF	TGTGCCTGGAGTGTCCATTACAATGAGCAGTTCTTC
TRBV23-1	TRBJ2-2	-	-	CASSQSEGEANTGELFF	TGCGCCAGCAGTCAATCAGAAGGGGAGGCGAACACCGGGGAGCTGTTTTTT
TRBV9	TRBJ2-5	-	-	CASSDARETQYF	TGTGCCAGCAGCGACGCACGGGAGACCCAGTACTTC
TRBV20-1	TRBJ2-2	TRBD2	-	CSARGLGGMGGELFF	TGCAGTGCTAGAGGTCTCGGGGGGATGGGTGGGGAGCTGTTTTTT
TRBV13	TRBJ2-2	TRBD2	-	CASSLEEAGGLRGELFF	TGTGCCAGCAGCTTAGAAGAGGCGGGAGGGCTACGTGGGGAGCTGTTTTTT
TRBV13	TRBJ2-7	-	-	CASSSGLDSYEQYF	TGTGCCAGCAGCTCGGGACTTGATTCCTACGAGCAGTACTTC
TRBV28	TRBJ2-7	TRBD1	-	CASTTGTGGNEQYF	TGTGCCAGCACCACCGGGACAGGGGGTAACGAGCAGTACTTC
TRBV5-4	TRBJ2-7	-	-	CASSYDGTPTSYEQYF	TGTGCCAGCAGCTACGACGGGACACCTACCTCCTACGAGCAGTACTTC
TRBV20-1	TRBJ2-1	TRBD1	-	CSARHGTGPSVSSYNEQFF	TGCAGTGCTAGACACGGGACAGGGCCGAGTGTGAGCTCCTACAATGAGCAGTTCTTC
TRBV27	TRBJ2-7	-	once	CASSWDSASYEQYF	TGTGCCAGCAGCTGGGACTCCGCATCCTACGAGCAGTACTTC
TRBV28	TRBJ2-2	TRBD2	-	CASSVNSGRANTGELFF	TGTGCCAGCAGTGTTAACAGCGGGAGGGCGAACACCGGGGAGCTGTTTTTT
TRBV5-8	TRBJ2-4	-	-	CASSRSGRGKNIQYF	TGTGCCAGCAGCCGGAGTGGGAGAGGCAAAAACATTCAGTACTTC
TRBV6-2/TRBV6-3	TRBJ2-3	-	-	CASSLGFSTDTQYF	TGTGCCAGCAGTTTAGGATTTAGCACAGATACGCAGTATTTT
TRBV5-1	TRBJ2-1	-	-	CASRSDGSYNEQFF	TGCGCCAGCAGAAGTGACGGGAGCTACAATGAGCAGTTCTTC
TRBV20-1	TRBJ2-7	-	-	CSARSQVYYEQYF	TGCAGTGCTAGAAGCCAGGTTTACTACGAGCAGTACTTC
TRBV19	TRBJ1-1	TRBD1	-	CASRFRDRDTEAFF	TGTGCCAGTAGATTCCGGGACAGGGACACTGAAGCTTTCTTT
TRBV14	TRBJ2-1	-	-	CASSQGNRAKQFF	TGTGCCAGCAGCCAAGGTAACAGGGCTAAGCAGTTCTTC